The rows below give T cell receptor beta chains drawn from one sample of a study of T-cell memory formation after mild COVID-19. Via MiXCR, TCRdb re-called the 5' RACE reads, giving one row per CDR3 protein. The table includes 300,000 to 350,000 distinct CDR3 sequences, around 15% detected once. Sequencing input: PBMCs or a T cell subset sorted from them (not recorded which). Receptor source: a man between 18 and 29 years old who had mild COVID-19 (a few samples of this study predate the infection). Cell type and time point are not known. Both conserved end residues are part of each CDR3. The order of the fields is V gene, D gene, J gene, clone size, CDR3 DNA, CDR3 protein. D genes are given only for firm matches. Expanded clones get a size class; other rows say once, few or many, or leave the size out.

V gene: TRBV6-5; D gene: TRBD2; J gene: TRBJ2-5; clone size: NA; CDR3 DNA: TGTGCCAGCAGTTACTCGATTGCGGGGGGTGAGACCCAGTACTTC; CDR3 protein: CASSYSIAGGETQYF
V gene: TRBV18; D gene: NA; J gene: TRBJ2-5; clone size: NA; CDR3 DNA: TGTGCCAGCTCACCACTTTCAGGGACCCAGTACTTC; CDR3 protein: CASSPLSGTQYF
V gene: TRBV29-1; D gene: NA; J gene: TRBJ1-2; clone size: many; CDR3 DNA: TGCAGCGTCGGAGGTGGGGAAGGCTATGGCTACACCTTC; CDR3 protein: CSVGGGEGYGYTF
V gene: TRBV7-2; D gene: TRBD1; J gene: TRBJ2-7; clone size: NA; CDR3 DNA: TGTGCCAGCAGCCCTGACAGGGTAAAGGGCGAGCAGTACTTC; CDR3 protein: CASSPDRVKGEQYF
V gene: TRBV27; D gene: NA; J gene: TRBJ1-2; clone size: few; CDR3 DNA: TGTGCCAGCAGTTTTAGGCAGGGAAGTTCTAACTATGGCTACACCTTC; CDR3 protein: CASSFRQGSSNYGYTF
V gene: TRBV11-2; D gene: NA; J gene: TRBJ1-5; clone size: few; CDR3 DNA: TGTGCCAGCAGCTTCATGGGGCGAGGTCAGCCCCAGCATTTT; CDR3 protein: CASSFMGRGQPQHF
V gene: TRBV9; D gene: NA; J gene: TRBJ2-3; clone size: NA; CDR3 DNA: TGTGCCAGCAGCGCAGGGTCTTGGGGCACAGATACGCAGTATTTT; CDR3 protein: CASSAGSWGTDTQYF
V gene: TRBV6-5; D gene: TRBD2; J gene: TRBJ2-2; clone size: many; CDR3 DNA: TGTGCCAGCAGTCGGGAGGGGACTAGCTCTCTGCCTGGGGACACCGGGGAGCTGTTTTTT; CDR3 protein: CASSREGTSSLPGDTGELFF
V gene: TRBV11-3; D gene: NA; J gene: TRBJ2-2; clone size: few; CDR3 DNA: TGTGCCAGCAGCTTATTTACTGGTCTCGGCACCGGGGAGCTGTTTTTT; CDR3 protein: CASSLFTGLGTGELFF
V gene: TRBV7-9; D gene: TRBD1; J gene: TRBJ1-1; clone size: NA; CDR3 DNA: TGTGCCAGCAGGAGGACAGGGACGAACACTGAAGCTTTCTTT; CDR3 protein: CASRRTGTNTEAFF
V gene: TRBV5-1; D gene: NA; J gene: TRBJ2-7; clone size: few; CDR3 DNA: TGCGCCAGCAGGGAGGGGACATCTTACGAGCAGTACTTC; CDR3 protein: CASREGTSYEQYF
V gene: TRBV12-3/TRBV12-4; D gene: NA; J gene: TRBJ1-6; clone size: few; CDR3 DNA: TGTGCCAGCAGTGAGTCTAGGGGTTCACCCCTCCACTTT; CDR3 protein: CASSESRGSPLHF
V gene: TRBV5-1; D gene: NA; J gene: TRBJ2-3; clone size: many; CDR3 DNA: TGCGCCAGCAGCTTGGCCCTTCTATCGGGCACAGATACGCAGTATTTT; CDR3 protein: CASSLALLSGTDTQYF
V gene: TRBV7-3; D gene: TRBD1; J gene: TRBJ1-6; clone size: few; CDR3 DNA: TGTGCCAGCAGCAGCCAGCCGCAGGGGGGAAATTCACCCCTCCACTTT; CDR3 protein: CASSSQPQGGNSPLHF
V gene: TRBV28; D gene: TRBD1; J gene: TRBJ1-6; clone size: NA; CDR3 DNA: TGTGCCAGCAGGAGAGACCGGGACAGCTATAATTCACCCCTCCACTTT; CDR3 protein: CASRRDRDSYNSPLHF
V gene: TRBV20-1; D gene: NA; J gene: TRBJ2-2; clone size: NA; CDR3 DNA: TGCAGTGCTAGAGATGAAGGGGCCGGGGAGCTGTTTTTT; CDR3 protein: CSARDEGAGELFF
V gene: TRBV6-1; D gene: NA; J gene: TRBJ2-2; clone size: few; CDR3 DNA: TGTGCCATCGGTCCGGGGCAGCTGTTTTTT; CDR3 protein: CAIGPGQLFF
V gene: TRBV7-9; D gene: TRBD1; J gene: TRBJ2-5; clone size: NA; CDR3 DNA: TGTGCCAGCAGCTCCGGTCCCTTGGCAGGGGGTCTCGAAGAGACCCAGTACTTC; CDR3 protein: CASSSGPLAGGLEETQYF
V gene: TRBV9; D gene: NA; J gene: TRBJ2-3; clone size: NA; CDR3 DNA: TGTGCCAGCAGCGTAGGCGGACACCCGGTGGCAGATACGCAGTATTTT; CDR3 protein: CASSVGGHPVADTQYF
V gene: TRBV6-6; D gene: NA; J gene: TRBJ1-4; clone size: few; CDR3 DNA: TGTGCCAGCAGCCCCCCGGGGAGGGCCGGTGGGGCAACTAATGAAAAACTGTTTTTT; CDR3 protein: CASSPPGRAGGATNEKLFF
V gene: TRBV6-6; D gene: NA; J gene: TRBJ1-5; clone size: NA; CDR3 DNA: TGTGCCAGCAGTTACTCGGCGGGTAGTAGCAATCAGCCCCAGCATTTT; CDR3 protein: CASSYSAGSSNQPQHF
V gene: TRBV2; D gene: NA; J gene: TRBJ2-5; clone size: once; CDR3 DNA: TGTGCCAGCAGCGGGGAGTCCGTGGAGACCCAGTACTTC; CDR3 protein: CASSGESVETQYF
V gene: TRBV7-9; D gene: NA; J gene: TRBJ2-5; clone size: many; CDR3 DNA: TGTGCCAGCAGCTTAAGGCCCCGGGAGACCCAGTACTTC; CDR3 protein: CASSLRPRETQYF
V gene: TRBV5-1; D gene: NA; J gene: TRBJ2-3; clone size: NA; CDR3 DNA: TGCGCCACCAAGGAGGGGGTTCAAGATACGCAGTATTTT; CDR3 protein: CATKEGVQDTQYF
V gene: TRBV20-1; D gene: NA; J gene: TRBJ1-1; clone size: few; CDR3 DNA: TGCAGTGCTAAAGAGGACGGAGGGAACACTGAAGCTTTCTTT; CDR3 protein: CSAKEDGGNTEAFF
V gene: TRBV21-1; D gene: NA; J gene: TRBJ2-1; clone size: many; CDR3 DNA: TGTGCCAGCAGCCCTTGGGGGGAGAACAAGTTCTTC; CDR3 protein: CASSPWGENKFF